This TCR beta chain appears in the sequencing data of a study of identical twins. General observations from the study: An excess of low generation probability was shown by twin-shared out-of-frame alpha sequences. Because invariant MAIT and iNKT cells could be present, zero-insertion analyses could be partly confounded. Beta out-of-frame sequences displayed a weaker excess of sharing between twins.

The germline V gene has CDR1 SGHRS and CDR2 YFSETQ. This CDR3 region has 15 residues. With V trimmed by 0 bases and J by 2 bases, 5 bases remained unmatched. A universal primer binding site was introduced by template switching. The final cDNA contained unique molecular identifiers. Each CDR3 protein is one row after TCRdb ran MiXCR on the 5' RACE reads. The sample has 500,000 to 650,000 distinct CDR3 sequences; about 20% are singletons. For this clonotype: Antigen unknown.

These data were also filed under a second study, of yellow fever vaccine responses in identical twins.

The chain recombines TRBV5-1 with TRBJ2-7; TRBD1 matches at 7 bases. The material sequenced was CD4+ T cells sorted from blood. This receptor was obtained from a woman aged 18-35 years in good health. The CDR3 DNA reads TGCGCCAGCAGCTTGGCGACAGGGCTGACCTACGAGCAGTACGTC. The encoded protein is CASSLATGLTYEQYV.